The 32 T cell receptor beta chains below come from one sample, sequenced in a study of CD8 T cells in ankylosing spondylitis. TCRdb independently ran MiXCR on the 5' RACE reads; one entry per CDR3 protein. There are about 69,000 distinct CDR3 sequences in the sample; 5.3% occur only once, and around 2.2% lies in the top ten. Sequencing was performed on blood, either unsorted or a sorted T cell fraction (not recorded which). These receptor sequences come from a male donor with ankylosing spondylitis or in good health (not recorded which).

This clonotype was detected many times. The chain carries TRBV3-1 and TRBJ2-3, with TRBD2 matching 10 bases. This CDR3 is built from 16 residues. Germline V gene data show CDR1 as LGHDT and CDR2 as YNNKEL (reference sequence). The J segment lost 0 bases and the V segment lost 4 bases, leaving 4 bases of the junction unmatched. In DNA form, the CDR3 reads TGTGCCAGCAGCCCGCTAGCGGGGGCTAGCACAGATACGCAGTATTTT. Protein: CASSPLAGASTDTQYF.

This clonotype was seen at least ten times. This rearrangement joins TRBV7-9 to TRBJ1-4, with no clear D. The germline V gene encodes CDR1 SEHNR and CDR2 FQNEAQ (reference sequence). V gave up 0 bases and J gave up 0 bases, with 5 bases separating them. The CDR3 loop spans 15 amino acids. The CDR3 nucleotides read TGTGCCAGCAGCTTAGCAGGGACAACTAATGAAAAACTGTTTTTT. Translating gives CASSLAGTTNEKLFF.

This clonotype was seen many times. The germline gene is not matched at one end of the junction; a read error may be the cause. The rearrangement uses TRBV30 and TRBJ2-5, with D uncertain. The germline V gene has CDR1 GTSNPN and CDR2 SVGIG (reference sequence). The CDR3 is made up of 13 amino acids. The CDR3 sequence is CSWSVRVRETQYF. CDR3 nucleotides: TGTTCCTGGAGTGTACGGGTACGGGAGACCCAGTACTTC. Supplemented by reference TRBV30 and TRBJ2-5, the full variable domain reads SQTIHQWPATLVQPVGSPLSLECTVEGTSNPNLYWYRQAAGRGLQLLFYSVGIGQISSEVPQNLSASRPQDRQFILSSKKLLLSDSGFYLCSWSVRVRETQYFGPGTRLLVL.

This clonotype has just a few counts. CDR3 bases: TGTGCCAGCAGCTTTAAAGACAGCTACGAGCAGTACTTC. Protein: CASSFKDSYEQYF. The V call is TRBV7-2, the J call TRBJ2-7, with D possibly TRBD1 on 5 matching bases. V was cut by 3 bases and J by 3 bases, with 9 bases left in between. The CDR3 sequence is 13 residues long. Germline assignment: CDR1 SGHTA and CDR2 FQGNSA.

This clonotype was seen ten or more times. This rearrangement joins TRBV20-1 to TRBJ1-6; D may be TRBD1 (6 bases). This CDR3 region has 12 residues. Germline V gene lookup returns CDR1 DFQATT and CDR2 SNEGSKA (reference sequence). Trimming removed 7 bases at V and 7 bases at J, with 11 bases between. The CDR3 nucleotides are TGCAGTGTTCGGAGGGGGAATTCACCCCTCCACTTT. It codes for CSVRRGNSPLHF.

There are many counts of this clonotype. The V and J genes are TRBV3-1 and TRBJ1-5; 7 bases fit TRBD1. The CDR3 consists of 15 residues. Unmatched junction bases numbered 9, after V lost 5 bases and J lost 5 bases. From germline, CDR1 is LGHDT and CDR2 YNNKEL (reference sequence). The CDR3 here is CASSRGQASDQPQHF. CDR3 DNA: TGTGCCAGCAGCAGAGGACAGGCCTCAGATCAGCCCCAGCATTTT.

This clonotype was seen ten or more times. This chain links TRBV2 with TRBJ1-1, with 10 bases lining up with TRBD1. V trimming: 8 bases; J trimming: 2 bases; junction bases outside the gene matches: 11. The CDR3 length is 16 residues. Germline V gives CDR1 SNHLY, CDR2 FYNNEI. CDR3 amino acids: CASPWTGGAENTEAFF. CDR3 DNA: TGTGCCAGCCCTTGGACAGGGGGAGCGGAAAACACTGAAGCTTTCTTT.

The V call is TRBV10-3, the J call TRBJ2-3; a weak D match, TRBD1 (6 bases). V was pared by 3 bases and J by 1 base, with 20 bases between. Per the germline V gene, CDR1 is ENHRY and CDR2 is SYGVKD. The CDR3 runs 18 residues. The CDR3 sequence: CAISDSTGSGRGTDTQYF. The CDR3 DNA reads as TGTGCCATCAGTGACTCGACAGGATCCGGGCGGGGCACAGATACGCAGTATTTT.

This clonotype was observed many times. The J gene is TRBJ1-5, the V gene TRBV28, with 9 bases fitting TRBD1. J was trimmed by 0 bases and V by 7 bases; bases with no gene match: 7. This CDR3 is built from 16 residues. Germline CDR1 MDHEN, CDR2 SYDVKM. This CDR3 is CASTVRGQGSNQPQHF. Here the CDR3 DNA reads TGTGCCAGCACCGTCCGGGGACAGGGTAGCAATCAGCCCCAGCATTTT. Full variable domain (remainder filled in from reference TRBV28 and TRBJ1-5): DVKVTQSSRYLVKRTGEKVFLECVQDMDHENMFWYRQDPGLGLRLIYFSYDVKMKEKGDIPEGYSVSREKKERFSLILESASTNQTSMYLCASTVRGQGSNQPQHFGDGTRLSIL.

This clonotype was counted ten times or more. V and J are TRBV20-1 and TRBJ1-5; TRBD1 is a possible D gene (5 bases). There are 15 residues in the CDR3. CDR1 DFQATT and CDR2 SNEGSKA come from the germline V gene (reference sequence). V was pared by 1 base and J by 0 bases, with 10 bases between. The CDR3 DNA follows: TGCAGTGCTAGAGGCAGGGAAGATAGCAATCAGCCCCAGCATTTT. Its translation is CSARGREDSNQPQHF.

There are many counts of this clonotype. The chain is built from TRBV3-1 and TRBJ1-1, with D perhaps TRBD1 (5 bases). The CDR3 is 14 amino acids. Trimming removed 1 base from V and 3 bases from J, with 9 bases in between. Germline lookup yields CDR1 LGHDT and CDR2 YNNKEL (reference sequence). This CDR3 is CASSQVGGDTEAFF. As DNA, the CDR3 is TGTGCCAGCAGCCAAGTGGGGGGGGACACTGAAGCTTTCTTT. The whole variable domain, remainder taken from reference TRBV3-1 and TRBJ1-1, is DTAVSQTPKYLVTQMGNDKSIKCEQNLGHDTMYWYKQDSKKFLKIMFSYNNKELIINETVPNRFSPKSPDKAHLNLHINSLELGDSAVYFCASSQVGGDTEAFFGQGTRLTVV.

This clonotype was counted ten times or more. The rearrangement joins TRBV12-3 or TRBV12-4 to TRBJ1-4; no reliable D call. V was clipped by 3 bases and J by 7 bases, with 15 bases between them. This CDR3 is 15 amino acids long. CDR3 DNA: TGTGCCAGCAGTTTTGGGTACAGTGGCGGTGAAAAACTGTTTTTT. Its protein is CASSFGYSGGEKLFF.

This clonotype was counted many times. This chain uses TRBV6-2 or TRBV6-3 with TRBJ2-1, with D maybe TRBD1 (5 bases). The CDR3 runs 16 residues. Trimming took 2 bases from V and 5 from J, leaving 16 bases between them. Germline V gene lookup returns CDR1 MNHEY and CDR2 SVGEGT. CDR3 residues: CASSYANRARDNEQFF. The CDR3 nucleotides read TGTGCCAGCAGTTACGCAAATAGGGCCAGGGACAATGAGCAGTTCTTC.

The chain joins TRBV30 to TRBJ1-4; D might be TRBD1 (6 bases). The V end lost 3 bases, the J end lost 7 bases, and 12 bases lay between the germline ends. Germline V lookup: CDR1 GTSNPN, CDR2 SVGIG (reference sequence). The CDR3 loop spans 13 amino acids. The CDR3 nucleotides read TGTGCCTGGAGGGACCGGGACATTGAAAAACTGTTTTTT. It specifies CAWRDRDIEKLFF.

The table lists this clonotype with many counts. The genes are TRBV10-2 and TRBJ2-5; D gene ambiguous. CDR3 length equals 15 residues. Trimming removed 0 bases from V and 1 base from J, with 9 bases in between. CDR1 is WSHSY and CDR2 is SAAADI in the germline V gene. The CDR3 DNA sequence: TGCGCCAGCAGTGAGTCAGTAGGAGTCCAAGAGACCCAGTACTTC. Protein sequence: CASSESVGVQETQYF.

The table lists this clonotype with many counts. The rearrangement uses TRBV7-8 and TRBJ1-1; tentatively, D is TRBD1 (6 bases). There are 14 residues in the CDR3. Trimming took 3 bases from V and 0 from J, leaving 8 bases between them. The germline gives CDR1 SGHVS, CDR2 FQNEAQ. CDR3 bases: TGTGCCAGCAGCTTGCAGGGGTTGAACACTGAAGCTTTCTTT. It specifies CASSLQGLNTEAFF.

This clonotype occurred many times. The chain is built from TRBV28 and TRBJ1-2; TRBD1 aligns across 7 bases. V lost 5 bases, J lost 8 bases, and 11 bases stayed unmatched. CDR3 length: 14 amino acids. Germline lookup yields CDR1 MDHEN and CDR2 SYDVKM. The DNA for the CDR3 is TGTGCCAGCAGTACAAGACAGGGAAGGATCGGCTACACCTTC. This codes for CASSTRQGRIGYTF.

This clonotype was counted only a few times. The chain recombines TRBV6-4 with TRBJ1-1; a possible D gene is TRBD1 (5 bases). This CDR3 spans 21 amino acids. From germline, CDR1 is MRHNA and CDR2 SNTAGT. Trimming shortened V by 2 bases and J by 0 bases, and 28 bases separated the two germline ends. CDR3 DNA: TGTGCCAGCAGTGACGGTCAGGGAGGGCGACTGCTTTGCCCGATGAACACTGAAGCTTTCTTT. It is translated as CASSDGQGGRLLCPMNTEAFF.

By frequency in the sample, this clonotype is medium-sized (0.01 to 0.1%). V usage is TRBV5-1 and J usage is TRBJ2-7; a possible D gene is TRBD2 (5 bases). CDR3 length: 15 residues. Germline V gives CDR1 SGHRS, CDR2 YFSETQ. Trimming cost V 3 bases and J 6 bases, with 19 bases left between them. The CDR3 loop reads CASSSDWTRVAEQYF. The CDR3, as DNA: TGCGCCAGCAGCTCAGACTGGACTCGGGTTGCCGAGCAGTACTTC. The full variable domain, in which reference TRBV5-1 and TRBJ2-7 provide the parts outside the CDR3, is KAGVTQTPRYLIKTRGQQVTLSCSPISGHRSVSWYQQTPGQGLQFLFEYFSETQRNKGNFPGRFSGRQFSNSRSEMNVSTLELGDSALYLCASSSDWTRVAEQYFGPGTRLTVT.

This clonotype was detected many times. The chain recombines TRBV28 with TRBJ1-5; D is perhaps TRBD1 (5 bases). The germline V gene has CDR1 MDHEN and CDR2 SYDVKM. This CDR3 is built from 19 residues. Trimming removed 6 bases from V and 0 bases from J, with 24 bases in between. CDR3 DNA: TGTGCCAGCAGCCTCTCCCGTGGGCTAGGGGTATATAGCAATCAGCCCCAGCATTTT. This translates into CASSLSRGLGVYSNQPQHF.

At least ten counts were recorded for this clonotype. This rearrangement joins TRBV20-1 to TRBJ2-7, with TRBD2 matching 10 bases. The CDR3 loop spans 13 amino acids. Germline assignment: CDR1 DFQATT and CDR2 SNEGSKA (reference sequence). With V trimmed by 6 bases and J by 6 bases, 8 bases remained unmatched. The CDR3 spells CSADLAGVAEQYF. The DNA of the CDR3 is TGCAGTGCCGATCTAGCGGGGGTTGCCGAGCAGTACTTC.

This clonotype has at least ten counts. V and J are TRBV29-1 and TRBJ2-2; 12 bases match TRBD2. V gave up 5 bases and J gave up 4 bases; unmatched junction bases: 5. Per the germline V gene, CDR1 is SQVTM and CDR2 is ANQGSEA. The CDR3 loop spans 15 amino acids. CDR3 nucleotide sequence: TGCAGCGTTAGGACTAGCGGGGCCGTCACCGGGGAGCTGTTTTTT. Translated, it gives CSVRTSGAVTGELFF.

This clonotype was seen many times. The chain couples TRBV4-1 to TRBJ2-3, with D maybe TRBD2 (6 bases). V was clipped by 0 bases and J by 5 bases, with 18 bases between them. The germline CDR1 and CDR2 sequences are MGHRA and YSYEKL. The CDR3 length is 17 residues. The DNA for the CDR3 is TGCGCCAGCAGCCAAGATACCGGGAGAGGGAAGAGAGATACGCAGTATTTT. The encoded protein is CASSQDTGRGKRDTQYF.

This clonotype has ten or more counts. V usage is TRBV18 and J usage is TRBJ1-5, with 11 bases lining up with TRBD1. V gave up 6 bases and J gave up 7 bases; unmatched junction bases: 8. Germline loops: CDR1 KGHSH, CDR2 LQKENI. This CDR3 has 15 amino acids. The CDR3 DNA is TGTGCCAGCTCTCCAGGACAGGGGGCTGTACAGCCCCAGCATTTT. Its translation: CASSPGQGAVQPQHF.

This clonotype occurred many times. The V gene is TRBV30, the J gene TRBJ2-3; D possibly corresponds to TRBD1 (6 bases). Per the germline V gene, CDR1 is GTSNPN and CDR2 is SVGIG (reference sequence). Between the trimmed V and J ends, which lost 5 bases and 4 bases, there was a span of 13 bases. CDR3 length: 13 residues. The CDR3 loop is CAWAEQGADTQYF. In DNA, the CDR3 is TGTGCCTGGGCGGAACAGGGAGCAGATACGCAGTATTTT.

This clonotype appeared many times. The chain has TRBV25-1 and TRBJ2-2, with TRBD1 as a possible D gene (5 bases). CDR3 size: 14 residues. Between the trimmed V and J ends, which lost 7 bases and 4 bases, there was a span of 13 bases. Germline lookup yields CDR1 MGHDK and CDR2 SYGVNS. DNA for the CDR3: TGTGCCAGCACCACCTCAGGGTTCACCGGGGAGCTGTTTTTT. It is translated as CASTTSGFTGELFF.

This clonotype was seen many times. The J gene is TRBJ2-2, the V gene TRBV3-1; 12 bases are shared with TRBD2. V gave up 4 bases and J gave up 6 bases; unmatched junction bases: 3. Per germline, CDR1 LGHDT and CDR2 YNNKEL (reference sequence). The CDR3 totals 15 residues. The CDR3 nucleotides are TGTGCCAGCAGCCTTGGACTAGCGGGACCCGGGGAGCTGTTTTTT. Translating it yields CASSLGLAGPGELFF.

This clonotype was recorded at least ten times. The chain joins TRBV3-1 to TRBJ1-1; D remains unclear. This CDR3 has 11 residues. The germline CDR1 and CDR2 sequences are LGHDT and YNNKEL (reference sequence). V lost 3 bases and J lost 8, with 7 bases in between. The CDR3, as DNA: TGTGCCAGCAGCCAGTTGGGAGAAGCTTTCTTT. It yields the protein CASSQLGEAFF.

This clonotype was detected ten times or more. The CDR3, as DNA: TGTGCCAGCAGTTCCTCTCCGTGGAGCCGTATTGCGAACACCGGGGAGCTGTTTTTT. Residues: CASSSSPWSRIANTGELFF. The gene calls are TRBV28 and TRBJ2-2; no clear D. Per germline, CDR1 MDHEN and CDR2 SYDVKM. This CDR3 has 19 amino acids. Trimming took off 4 bases at V and 0 bases at J, with 21 bases between the two ends.

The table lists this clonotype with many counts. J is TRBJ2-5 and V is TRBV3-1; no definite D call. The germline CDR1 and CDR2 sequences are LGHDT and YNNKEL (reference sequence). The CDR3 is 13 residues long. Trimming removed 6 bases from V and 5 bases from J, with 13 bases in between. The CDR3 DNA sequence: TGTGCCAGCAGATCTCCTATTCGGGAGACCCAGTACTTC. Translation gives CASRSPIRETQYF.

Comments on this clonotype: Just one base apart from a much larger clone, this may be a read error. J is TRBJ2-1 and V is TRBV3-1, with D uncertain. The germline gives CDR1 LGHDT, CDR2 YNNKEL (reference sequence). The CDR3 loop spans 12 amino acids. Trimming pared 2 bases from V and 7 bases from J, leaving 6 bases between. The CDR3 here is CASSQKRNEQFF. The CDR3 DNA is TGTGCCAGCAGCCAAAAGAGGAATGAGCAGTTCTTC.

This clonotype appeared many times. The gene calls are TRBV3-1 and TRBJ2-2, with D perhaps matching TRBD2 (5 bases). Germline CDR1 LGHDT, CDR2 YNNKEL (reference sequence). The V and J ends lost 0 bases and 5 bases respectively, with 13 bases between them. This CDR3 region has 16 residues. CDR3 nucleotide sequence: TGTGCCAGCAGCCAAGAGGGCACTAGGATAACCGGGGAGCTGTTTTTT. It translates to CASSQEGTRITGELFF.